Below are 30 T cell receptor beta chains sequenced from a single sample in a study of T cells after posttransplantation cyclophosphamide. A marrow graft followed busulfan-fludarabine conditioning, with cyclophosphamide on days +3 and +4. Profiled with immunoSEQ multiplex PCR; TCRdb holds only in-frame clones, not every one. The table includes about 5,900 clones, less than 2% detected once. This specimen was PBMCs, taken approximately 35 weeks after a stem cell transplant with posttransplant cyclophosphamide. All receptors come from a male patient aged 30 to 40 who received an allogeneic stem cell transplant from a related donor, was CMV-positive, and had no GVHD. Some T cells may arise from the graft donor.

The table lists this clone with a few counts. The V gene is TRBV10-3, the J gene TRBJ2-7, with a possible D match to TRBD2 (6 bases). The V gene's germline CDR1 is ENHRY and CDR2 SYGVKD. This CDR3 has 16 amino acids. V was trimmed by 4 bases and J by 2 bases, leaving 18 bases between them. The CDR3 bases are TGTGCCATCAGTGGCAGACTAGTTTTCCTTACCTACGAGCAGTACTTC. Encoded protein: CAISGRLVFLTYEQYF.

The rearrangement links TRBV10-3 to TRBJ2-3; 11 nucleotides line up with TRBD2. Germline assignment: CDR1 ENHRY and CDR2 SYGVKD. Unmatched junction bases numbered 21, after V lost 7 bases and J lost 6 bases. The CDR3 has 19 amino acids. For the CDR3, the DNA is TGTGCCATCAATCCCCAGAATAGGGGTAGCGGGAGGGCCGTCGATACGCAGTATTTT. Translated, it gives CAINPQNRGSGRAVDTQYF.

This clone was observed a handful of times. V usage is TRBV9 and J usage is TRBJ2-1; unclear D gene. Germline values: CDR1 SGDLS, CDR2 YYNGEE. This CDR3 is 15 amino acids long. The V gene lost 0 bases and the J gene lost 4 bases, with 11 bases spanning the gap. CDR3 nucleotide sequence: TGTGCCAGCAGCGTAGACGGAGTATCATACAATGAGCAGTTCTTC. Its translation: CASSVDGVSYNEQFF.

The rearrangement links TRBV5-5 to TRBJ1-5; no reliable D call. This CDR3 contains 16 residues. The V gene lost 0 bases and the J gene lost 3 bases, with 13 bases spanning the gap. From germline, CDR1 is SGHKS and CDR2 YYEKEE (reference sequence). Written as DNA, the CDR3 is TGTGCCAGCAGCTTGGACCCGAACAGTTACAATCAGCCCCAGCATTTT. Translation: CASSLDPNSYNQPQHF.

The rearrangement uses TRBV2 and TRBJ2-7; 11 nucleotides align to TRBD2. Germline assignment: CDR1 SNHLY and CDR2 FYNNEI. The CDR3 spans 15 residues. J was trimmed by 1 base and V by 6 bases; bases with no gene match: 5. Written as DNA, the CDR3 is TGTGCCAGCAGACTAGCGGGAGCTCTATCCTACGAGCAGTACTTC. Translating it yields CASRLAGALSYEQYF.

Only a few counts were recorded for this clone. V and J are TRBV18 and TRBJ1-2, with TRBD1 matching 7 bases. The trim removed 0 bases at V and 6 bases at J, leaving 7 bases unmatched. The CDR3 runs 15 residues. Looked up from germline, CDR1 is KGHSH and CDR2 is LQKENI. CDR3 nucleotide sequence: TGTGCCAGCTCACCACCCGACAGGGAGTTGAATGGCTACACCTTC. It yields the protein CASSPPDRELNGYTF.

This clone came up a few times. The chain has TRBV7-8 and TRBJ1-1, with D unresolved. The CDR3 extends over 14 amino acids. V lost 1 base, J lost 2 bases, and 8 bases lay in between. The germline gives CDR1 SGHVS, CDR2 FQNEAQ. The DNA of the CDR3 is TGTGCCAGCAGCTTAGGCCGGGAAAACACTGAAGCTTTCTTT. Protein product: CASSLGRENTEAFF.

The gene calls are TRBV7-3 and TRBJ2-2; 8 bases fit TRBD1. The CDR3 covers 16 residues. J lost 3 bases, V lost 6 bases, and 9 bases had no gene match. Germline-derived CDR1 and CDR2 are SGHTA and FQGTGA. The CDR3 DNA reads TGTGCCAGCAGTCCGACCGGACAGGGAGACACCGGGGAGCTGTTTTTT. This codes for CASSPTGQGDTGELFF.

V gene TRBV6-5 combines with J gene TRBJ2-2, with 10 bases that match TRBD2. CDR1 is MNHEY and CDR2 is SVGAGI in the germline V gene. Unmatched junction bases numbered 4, after V lost 1 base and J lost 5 bases. This CDR3 comprises 16 residues. The CDR3 here is CASSYWGLARTGELFF. Written as DNA, the CDR3 is TGTGCCAGCAGTTACTGGGGACTAGCGAGAACCGGGGAGCTGTTTTTT.

This rearrangement joins TRBV6-5 to TRBJ1-4, with D possibly matching TRBD1 (5 bases). The CDR3 length is 15 residues. V lost 0 bases and J 8 bases, leaving 13 bases between the germline ends. Germline V gives CDR1 MNHEY, CDR2 SVGAGI. This CDR3 is CASSYSGATAEKLFF. In DNA, the CDR3 is TGTGCCAGCAGTTACTCTGGGGCGACGGCAGAAAAACTGTTTTTT.

This clone has only a few counts. The gene calls are TRBV5-4 and TRBJ1-1; D remains unclear. The CDR3 extends over 14 amino acids. Germline assignment: CDR1 SGHNT and CDR2 YYREEE (reference sequence). V gave up 4 bases and J gave up 1 base, with 11 bases separating them. The CDR3 protein is CASSQHGENTEAFF. CDR3 bases: TGTGCCAGCAGCCAACACGGGGAGAACACTGAAGCTTTCTTT.

This clone occurred a few times. V usage is TRBV5-5 and J usage is TRBJ2-5, with TRBD1 matching 12 bases. With 0 bases clipped from V and 4 bases from J, the junction kept 4 bases outside the gene matches. Per germline, CDR1 SGHKS and CDR2 YYEKEE (reference sequence). There are 16 residues in the CDR3. CDR3 protein: CASSLVGTGGAETQYF. For the CDR3, the DNA is TGTGCCAGCAGCTTGGTTGGGACAGGGGGCGCAGAGACCCAGTACTTC.

The chain recombines TRBV7-6 with TRBJ1-1, with a weak D call TRBD1 (5 bases). Looked up from germline, CDR1 is SGHVS and CDR2 is FNYEAQ. Trimming removed 1 base at V and 4 bases at J, with 7 bases between. The CDR3 has 13 residues. As DNA, the CDR3 is TGTGCCAGCAGCTTAGGGGGGGTCACTGAAGCTTTCTTT. As protein: CASSLGGVTEAFF.

This clone was counted only a few times. CDR3 coding DNA: TGTGCCAGCAGCGGTGACAGGACCCGCGGAGAGACCCAGTACTTC. Protein sequence: CASSGDRTRGETQYF. This chain links TRBV14 with TRBJ2-5, with TRBD1 as a possible D gene (6 bases). CDR1 SGHDN and CDR2 FVKESK come from the germline V gene. This CDR3 is 15 amino acids long. Trimming stripped 5 bases from V and 4 bases from J, with 17 bases between. Full variable domain (remainder filled in from reference TRBV14 and TRBJ2-5): EAGVTQFPSHSVIEKGQTVTLRCDPISGHDNLYWYRRVMGKEIKFLLHFVKESKQDESGMPNNRFLAERTGGTYSTLKVQPAELEDSGVYFCASSGDRTRGETQYFGPGTRLLVL.

The CDR3, as DNA: TGTGCCAGTACCCATAACGGGAGGGCGGTCGGGGAGCTGTTTTTT. Amino acid sequence: CASTHNGRAVGELFF. The chain couples TRBV19 to TRBJ2-2; 8 bases are shared with TRBD2. This CDR3 has 15 amino acids. V lost 7 bases, J lost 7 bases, and 11 bases stayed unmatched. Germline CDR1 LNHDA, CDR2 SQIVND (reference sequence).

This clone was detected a few times. In nucleotides, the CDR3 is TGTGCCAGCAGCTTGAGGCCAGGATATGGCTACACCTTC. This gives the protein CASSLRPGYGYTF. The V and J genes are TRBV5-6 and TRBJ1-2; D unclear. The V gene's germline CDR1 is SGHDT and CDR2 YYEEEE. This CDR3 region has 13 residues. V was trimmed by 1 base and J by 5 bases, leaving 9 bases between them.

Only a few counts were recorded for this clone. This chain connects TRBV6-5 to TRBJ1-3; D call uncertain. Germline values: CDR1 MNHEY, CDR2 SVGAGI. The V end lost 7 bases, the J end lost 0 bases, and 10 bases lay between the germline ends. The CDR3 spans 14 residues. The CDR3 is CASTPGNSGNTIYF. Written as DNA, the CDR3 is TGTGCCAGCACCCCCGGGAACTCTGGAAACACCATATATTTT.

This chain connects TRBV6-6 to TRBJ2-1; the match to TRBD2 covers 8 bases. With V trimmed by 10 bases and J by 8 bases, 13 bases remained unmatched. The CDR3 consists of 14 residues. Germline V gene lookup returns CDR1 MNHNY and CDR2 SVGAGI (reference sequence). The CDR3 loop is CAISAAGGVDEQFF. The CDR3 nucleotides read TGTGCCATCAGCGCGGCGGGAGGCGTGGATGAGCAGTTCTTC.

The chain has TRBV7-8 and TRBJ2-7, with D maybe TRBD1 (6 bases). Germline V CDR1 and CDR2: SGHVS, FQNEAQ. CDR3 length: 14 amino acids. V lost 3 bases, J lost 1 base, and 10 bases lay in between. CDR3 loop: CASSFDRHSYEQYF. CDR3 bases: TGTGCCAGCAGCTTCGACAGGCATTCCTACGAGCAGTACTTC.

There are a few counts of this clone. The chain carries TRBV2 and TRBJ1-4, with a tentative D call TRBD1 (6 bases). V lost 3 bases, J lost 1 base, and 9 bases lay in between. CDR1 and CDR2 from the germline V gene are SNHLY and FYNNEI. The CDR3 consists of 15 residues. CDR3 amino acids: CASSDYRETNEKLFF. The DNA for the CDR3 is TGTGCCAGCAGTGACTACAGGGAAACTAATGAAAAACTGTTTTTT.

This clone has a handful of counts. The chain combines TRBV15 with TRBJ1-4, with a possible D match to TRBD1 (6 bases). Germline V gene lookup returns CDR1 LNHNV and CDR2 YYDKDF (reference sequence). The germline V and J ends were trimmed by 5 bases and 8 bases, with 15 bases remaining between them. The CDR3 extends over 14 amino acids. DNA of the CDR3: TGTGCCACCAGCGGGGGGGCTTTTGGAGAAAAACTGTTTTTT. Translation gives CATSGGAFGEKLFF.

V is TRBV7-2 and J is TRBJ1-1; tentative D call: TRBD1 (6 bases). Germline V lookup: CDR1 SGHTA, CDR2 FQGNSA. Trimming pared 1 base from V and 1 base from J, leaving 7 bases between. The CDR3 runs 14 residues. CDR3 bases: TGTGCCAGCAGCTTAGGGACAGCGAACACTGAAGCTTTCTTT. This gives the protein CASSLGTANTEAFF.

This rearrangement joins TRBV5-1 to TRBJ1-2; D is possibly TRBD1 (5 bases). This CDR3 comprises 15 residues. The germline gives CDR1 SGHRS, CDR2 YFSETQ. The V end lost 6 bases, the J end lost 4 bases, and 19 bases lay between the germline ends. The CDR3 is CASTQFSGDGYGYTF. The CDR3 coding sequence is TGCGCCAGCACCCAGTTCTCGGGGGATGGCTATGGCTACACCTTC.

The rearrangement uses TRBV19 and TRBJ2-1; 10 bases are shared with TRBD2. The CDR3 is 16 amino acids. Trimming removed 7 bases from V and 6 bases from J; junction bases left unmatched: 12. Germline values: CDR1 LNHDA, CDR2 SQIVND (reference sequence). The CDR3 nucleotides read TGTGCCAGTACAGACCCAAGCGGGGGGGCCTTCAATGAGCAGTTCTTC. Protein: CASTDPSGGAFNEQFF. The whole variable domain, remainder taken from reference TRBV19 and TRBJ2-1, is DGGITQSPKYLFRKEGQNVTLSCEQNLNHDAMYWYRQDPGQGLRLIYYSQIVNDFQKGDIAEGYSVSREKKESFPLTVTSAQKNPTAFYLCASTDPSGGAFNEQFFGPGTRLTVL.

The V and J genes are TRBV5-1 and TRBJ2-1; D uncertain. Deletions cut 0 bases from V and 0 bases from J, with 10 bases between. The CDR3 has 16 residues. The V gene's germline CDR1 is SGHRS and CDR2 YFSETQ. The CDR3 DNA sequence: TGCGCCAGCAGCTTGGGTGCTCCTAGCTCCTACAATGAGCAGTTCTTC. Translating gives CASSLGAPSSYNEQFF.

This rearrangement joins TRBV28 to TRBJ2-3, with 11 bases fitting TRBD2. From germline, CDR1 is MDHEN and CDR2 SYDVKM. Trimming removed 1 base from V and 2 bases from J; junction bases left unmatched: 11. The CDR3 length is 19 residues. The CDR3 region is CASSLYLAGGRPDTDTQYF. In nucleotides, the CDR3 is TGTGCCAGCAGTTTATACCTAGCGGGAGGCCGGCCTGACACAGATACGCAGTATTTT.

CDR3 sequence (DNA): TGTGCCAGCGGGAGTCGGAATGAGCAGTTCTTC. It encodes CASGSRNEQFF. The chain is built from TRBV7-9 and TRBJ2-1, with TRBD2 as a possible D gene (5 bases). Trimming shortened V by 8 bases and J by 7 bases, and 9 bases separated the two germline ends. Germline V CDR1 and CDR2: SEHNR, FQNEAQ (reference sequence). The CDR3 contains 11 residues.

In this sample, this clone turned up a few times. The CDR3 DNA reads as TGTGCCAGCAGCCCAGTAACGGGAGGGTTCACTGAAGCTTTCTTT. Translating it yields CASSPVTGGFTEAFF. The rearrangement joins TRBV7-9 to TRBJ1-1; D unclear. This CDR3 has 15 residues. Germline V gene data show CDR1 as SEHNR and CDR2 as FQNEAQ (reference sequence). The V and J ends lost 5 bases and 4 bases respectively, with 17 bases between them. Together with reference TRBV7-9 and TRBJ1-1, the CDR3 gives the full variable domain: DTGVSQNPRHKITKRGQNVTFRCDPISEHNRLYWYRQTLGQGPEFLTYFQNEAQLEKSRLLSDRFSAERPKGSFSTLEIQRTEQGDSAMYLCASSPVTGGFTEAFFGQGTRLTVV.

This clone was seen more than once but under ten times. The chain has TRBV7-2 and TRBJ2-5; TRBD2 agrees at 8 bases. J gave up 3 bases and V 5 bases, and 11 bases lay outside the gene matches. Germline CDR1 is SGHTA and CDR2 is FQGNSA. This CDR3 is 16 amino acids long. CDR3 protein: CASSRSSSGMKETQYF. The CDR3 DNA follows: TGTGCCAGCAGCCGCAGCAGTAGCGGGATGAAAGAGACCCAGTACTTC.

The table lists this clone with a few counts. The gene calls are TRBV7-9 and TRBJ2-7, with D perhaps TRBD2 (6 bases). V was shortened by 5 bases and J by 4 bases, with 18 bases between the two germline ends. The germline CDR1 and CDR2 sequences are SEHNR and FQNEAQ (reference sequence). CDR3 length: 15 amino acids. The CDR3 sequence: CASSIKVGTWYEQYF. CDR3 nucleotide sequence: TGTGCCAGCAGCATAAAGGTGGGGACTTGGTACGAGCAGTACTTC.